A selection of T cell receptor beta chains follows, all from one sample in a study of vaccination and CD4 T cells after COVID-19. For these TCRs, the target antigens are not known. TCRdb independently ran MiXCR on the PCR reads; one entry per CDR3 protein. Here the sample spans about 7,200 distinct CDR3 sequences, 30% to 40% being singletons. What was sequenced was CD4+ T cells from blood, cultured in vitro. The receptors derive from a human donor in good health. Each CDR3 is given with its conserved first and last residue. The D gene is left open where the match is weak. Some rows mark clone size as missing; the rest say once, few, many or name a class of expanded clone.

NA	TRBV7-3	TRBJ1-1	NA	TGTGCCAGCAGGTTAGTGGGCGGTACTGAAGCTTTCTTT	CASRLVGGTEAFF
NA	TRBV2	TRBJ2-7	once	TGTGCCAGCAGTGGGGCGGGGGCCGGCTCCTACGAGCAGTACTTC	CASSGAGAGSYEQYF
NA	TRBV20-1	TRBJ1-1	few	TGCAGTGCTAGACCGGTTGGGGGCAACACTGAAGCTTTCTTT	CSARPVGGNTEAFF
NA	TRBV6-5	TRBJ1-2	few	TGTGCCAGCAGTTACAACCAGAGAGGCTACACCTTC	CASSYNQRGYTF
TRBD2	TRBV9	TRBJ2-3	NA	TGTGCCAGCAGCGCGATTCGCGGGGGATCCACAGATACGCAGTATTTT	CASSAIRGGSTDTQYF
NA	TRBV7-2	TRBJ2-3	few	TGTGCCAGCAGCTTGGGGGGGGCGAGAGATACGCAGTATTTT	CASSLGGARDTQYF
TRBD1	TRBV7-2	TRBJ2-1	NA	TGTGCCAGCATGCGACAGGGTGGGGCCTACAATGAGCAGTTCTTC	CASMRQGGAYNEQFF
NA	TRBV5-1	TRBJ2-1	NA	TGCGCCAGCAGCTTGGTACTAGGGGTATACAATGAGCAGTTCTTC	CASSLVLGVYNEQFF
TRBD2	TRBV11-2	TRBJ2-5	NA	TGTGCCAGCAGCTTAGGAGGAGCGGGGGGGGTAAAGACCCAGTACTTC	CASSLGGAGGVKTQYF
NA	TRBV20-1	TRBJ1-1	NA	TGCAGTGCAACACCTTGGTTCACTGAAGCTTTCTTT	CSATPWFTEAFF
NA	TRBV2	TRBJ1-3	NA	TGTGCCAGCAGTAAAACTGGGAGAAACACCATATATTTT	CASSKTGRNTIYF
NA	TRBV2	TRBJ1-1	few	TGTGCCAGCAGTGCCGGGGAGATCAGGACTGAAGCTTTCTTT	CASSAGEIRTEAFF
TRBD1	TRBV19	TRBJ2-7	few	TGTGCCAGTGGCCGCGACAGGGGGCTTGAGCAGTACTTC	CASGRDRGLEQYF
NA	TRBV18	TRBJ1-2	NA	TGTGCCAGCTCACCGGAATCAGAAGGCTACACCTTC	CASSPESEGYTF
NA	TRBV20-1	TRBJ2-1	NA	TGCAGTGCTAGGCAACCGGGACGGCGAATCTACAATGAGCAGTTCTTC	CSARQPGRRIYNEQFF
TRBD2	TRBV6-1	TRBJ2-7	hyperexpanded	TGTGCCAGCGGGGCGGGGGGCACGAGCTCCTACGAGCAGTACTTC	CASGAGGTSSYEQYF
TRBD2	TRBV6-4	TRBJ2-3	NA	TGTGCCAGCAGTGCGACTAGCGGGGGGCAAGATACGCAGTATTTT	CASSATSGGQDTQYF
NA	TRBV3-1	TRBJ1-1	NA	TGTGCCAGCAGCCAAGGGGTGAACACTGAAGCTTTCTTT	CASSQGVNTEAFF
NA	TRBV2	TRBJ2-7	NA	TGTGCCAGCGTCGGATCGGTAAGCTCCTACGAGCAGTACTTC	CASVGSVSSYEQYF
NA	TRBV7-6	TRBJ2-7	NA	TGTGCTAGCAGCTTAGAACAGGCGGCCCGTGGTAAGCAGTACTTC	CASSLEQAARGKQYF
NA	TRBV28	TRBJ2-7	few	TGTGCCAGCAGTTCTATATTGGTCGGCCCCTACGAGCAGTACTTC	CASSSILVGPYEQYF
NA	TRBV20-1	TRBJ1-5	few	TGCAGTGCTAACGGGCGGACAGAACGACAGCCCCAGCATTTT	CSANGRTERQPQHF
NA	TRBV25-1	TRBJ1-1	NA	TGTGCCAGCAGCTTGAGGGGTGCGAACACTGAAGCTTTCTTT	CASSLRGANTEAFF
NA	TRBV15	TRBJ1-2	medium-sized	TGTGCCACCAGCAGAGATCTCGGGCAGGGACGGGATGGCTACACCTTC	CATSRDLGQGRDGYTF
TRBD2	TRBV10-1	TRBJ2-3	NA	TGCGCCAGCAGTGAGTCCACGCGGGGGAGCACAGATACGCAGTATTTT	CASSESTRGSTDTQYF
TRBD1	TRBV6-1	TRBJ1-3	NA	TGTGCCAGCAGTGCTGGGACAGTCAGCTCTGGAAACATCATATATTTT	CASSAGTVSSGNIIYF
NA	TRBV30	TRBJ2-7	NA	TGTGCCTGGAACTTGGGTGATTACGAGCAGTACTTC	CAWNLGDYEQYF
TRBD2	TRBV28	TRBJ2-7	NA	TGTGCCAGCACCGAAGCGGGGGTAGCGGGAGTTTGGCGCGAGCAGTACTTC	CASTEAGVAGVWREQYF
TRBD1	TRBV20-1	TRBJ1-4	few	TGCAGTGCTACCCGGACAGGGGGCTATGAAAAACTGTTTTTT	CSATRTGGYEKLFF
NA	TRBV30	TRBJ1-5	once	TGTGCCTGGAGTTCCGACAGGCAACTTACTGGAAATCAGCCCCAGCATTTT	CAWSSDRQLTGNQPQHF